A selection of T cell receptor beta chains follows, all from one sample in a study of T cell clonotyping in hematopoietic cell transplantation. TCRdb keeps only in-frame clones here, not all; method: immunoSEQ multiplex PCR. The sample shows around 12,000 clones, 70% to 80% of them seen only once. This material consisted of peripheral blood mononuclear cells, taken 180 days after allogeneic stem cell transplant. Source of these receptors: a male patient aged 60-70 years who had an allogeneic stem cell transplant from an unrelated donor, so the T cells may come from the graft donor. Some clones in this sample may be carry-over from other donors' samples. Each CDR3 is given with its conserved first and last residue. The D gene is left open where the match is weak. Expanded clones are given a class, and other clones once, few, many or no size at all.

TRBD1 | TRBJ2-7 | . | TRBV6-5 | TGTGCCAGCAGTTACTCACGGACAGGGGTAGGGTACGAGCAGTACTTC | CASSYSRTGVGYEQYF
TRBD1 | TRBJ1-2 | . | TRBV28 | TGTGCCAGCAGTCCGGACAGGTACTATGGCTACACCTTC | CASSPDRYYGYTF
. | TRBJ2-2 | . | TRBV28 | TGTGCCAGCGGCACTAGCCGAAACACCGGGGAGCTGTTTTTT | CASGTSRNTGELFF
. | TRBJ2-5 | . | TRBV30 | TGTGCCTGGACACAGTCTAGCGAGACCCAGTACTTC | CAWTQSSETQYF
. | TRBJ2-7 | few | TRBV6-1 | TGTGCCAGCAGTGAAAAGGGCTTCTCCGACGAGCAGTACTTC | CASSEKGFSDEQYF
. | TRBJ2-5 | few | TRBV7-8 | TGTGCCAGCAGCATCGGGCAAGCCCCCCAAGAGACCCAGTACTTC | CASSIGQAPQETQYF
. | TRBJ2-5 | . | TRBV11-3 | TGTGCCAGCAGCCTAGGGGAGGTCCACCAAGAGACCCAGTACTTC | CASSLGEVHQETQYF
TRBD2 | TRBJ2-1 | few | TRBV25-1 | TGTGCCAGCAGTTTTGCGGGGGGCACCAATGAGCAGTTCTTC | CASSFAGGTNEQFF
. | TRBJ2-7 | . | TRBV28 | TGTGCCAGCAGCGAAGGGGCGGCTTCATCCTACGAGCAGTACTTC | CASSEGAASSYEQYF
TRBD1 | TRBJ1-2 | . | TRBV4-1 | TGCGCCAGCAGCCAAGATCAAGGCCAGGGGGTTAACTATGGCTACACCTTC | CASSQDQGQGVNYGYTF